One and the same sample provided the 27 T cell receptor beta chains below, sequenced in a study of blood T cell repertoires in COVID-19. Clones were read by immunoSEQ multiplex PCR, and TCRdb kept only the in-frame ones, dropping some. The sample lists under 150,000 clones, more than 65% occurring once. Sequenced input: peripheral blood. Receptor source: a human donor in a cohort sampled during active COVID-19.

The V call is TRBV7-3, the J call TRBJ2-3, with 9 bases lining up with TRBD2. V was clipped by 5 bases and J by 4 bases; unmatched bases: 7. The CDR3 runs to 15 residues. Germline CDR1 is SGHTA and CDR2 is FQGTGA. The CDR3 bases are TGTGCCAGCAGCCCTGTAGCGGGAGTGCCAGATACGCAGTATTTT. Protein product: CASSPVAGVPDTQYF.

This clone occurred a few times. The CDR3 bases are TGTGCCAGCAGGGCAGGGACAGGGAGGACCACTGAAGCTTTCTTT. It specifies CASRAGTGRTTEAFF. The chain uses TRBV11-2 and TRBJ1-1, with 9 bases matching TRBD1. V dropped 6 bases and J dropped 4; count of bases not matched to a gene: 9. The CDR3 runs to 15 residues. In germline, CDR1 is SGHAT, CDR2 FQNNGV.

The chain combines TRBV12-3 or TRBV12-4 with TRBJ2-3, with D maybe TRBD2 (6 bases). The CDR3 has 13 residues. Trimming left V 3 bases short and J 6 bases short, with 10 bases between. The CDR3 nucleotides are TGTGCCAGCAGTTTCTCAGGGAGGGATACGCAGTATTTT. Its protein product is CASSFSGRDTQYF.

The genes are TRBV19 and TRBJ2-7, with 8 bases fitting TRBD2. The V and J ends lost 8 bases and 6 bases, in that order; junction bases with no gene match: 24. This CDR3 region has 18 residues. In germline, CDR1 is LNHDA, CDR2 SQIVND (reference sequence). The CDR3 region has the DNA TGTGCCAGTTTCAGGACGGGGGGGGAAGAAAGGGACTTCGGCGAGCAGTACTTC. It is translated as CASFRTGGEERDFGEQYF.

Concerning this clone: This same CDR3 is encoded by further DNA sequences in the sample. This chain uses TRBV5-5 with TRBJ1-3; D is ambiguous. Trimming shortened V by 3 bases and J by 5 bases, and 3 bases separated the two germline ends. The CDR3 has 11 amino acids. Germline lookup yields CDR1 SGHKS and CDR2 YYEKEE (reference sequence). CDR3 residues: CASSSRNTIYF. The CDR3 DNA reads TGTGCCAGCAGCTCAAGAAACACCATATATTTT.

The table lists this clone with a few counts. This chain joins TRBV28 and TRBJ1-2; weak D call: TRBD1 (5 bases). CDR1 MDHEN and CDR2 SYDVKM come from the germline V gene. The ends were cut back, 10 bases at V and 4 bases at J, with 10 bases in the middle. The CDR3 totals 11 residues. CDR3 nucleotides: TGTGCCACTGACAGTTCCTATGGCTACACCTTC. Translation gives CATDSSYGYTF.

In this sample, this clone turned up a few times. This chain joins TRBV20-1 and TRBJ2-1; 8 nucleotides match TRBD1. Germline V gene sequence: CDR1 DFQATT, CDR2 SNEGSKA (reference sequence). CDR3 length: 14 amino acids. The V and J ends lost 3 bases and 7 bases, in that order; junction bases with no gene match: 8. As DNA, the CDR3 is TGCAGTGCTAGTGGTCAGGGGGCTGGGAATGAGCAGTTCTTC. Translation gives CSASGQGAGNEQFF.

This chain joins TRBV28 and TRBJ2-7; the match to TRBD2 covers 8 bases. The germline V gene encodes CDR1 MDHEN and CDR2 SYDVKM. This CDR3 has 14 amino acids. J was trimmed by 4 bases and V by 4 bases; bases with no gene match: 6. In DNA, the CDR3 is TGTGCCAGCAGTTGGGGGCGGGAGGTATACGAGCAGTACTTC. Encoded protein: CASSWGREVYEQYF. The full variable domain, with the rest looked up from reference TRBV28 and TRBJ2-7, is DVKVTQSSRYLVKRTGEKVFLECVQDMDHENMFWYRQDPGLGLRLIYFSYDVKMKEKGDIPEGYSVSREKKERFSLILESASTNQTSMYLCASSWGREVYEQYFGPGTRLTVT.

The chain joins TRBV7-9 to TRBJ1-2; D uncertain. The CDR3 loop spans 15 amino acids. Germline CDR1 SEHNR, CDR2 FQNEAQ (reference sequence). The V end lost 3 bases, the J end lost 3 bases, and 14 bases lay between the germline ends. The DNA of the CDR3 is TGTGCCAGCAGCTTCGTATATAACAACGACTATGGCTACACCTTC. It codes for CASSFVYNNDYGYTF.

This clone was picked up many times. The V and J genes are TRBV6-6 and TRBJ2-7, with D possibly TRBD2 on 5 matching bases. V was clipped by 0 bases and J by 4 bases, with 10 bases between them. The germline V gene has CDR1 MNHNY and CDR2 SVGAGI (reference sequence). This CDR3 has 14 residues. The CDR3 region is CASSYSSGAYEQYF. CDR3 nucleotides: TGTGCCAGCAGTTACTCGAGCGGTGCATACGAGCAGTACTTC.

The rearrangement uses TRBV6-2 or TRBV6-3 and TRBJ1-4, with unresolved D. V lost 2 bases and J 14 bases, leaving 21 bases between the germline ends. Germline CDR1 and CDR2: MNHEY and SVGEGT. CDR3 length: 15 amino acids. DNA of the CDR3: TGTGCCAGCAGTTACCCCGTGGAGTTAGGAAAACGGCTGTTTTTT. Its translation is CASSYPVELGKRLFF.

This clone came up once. The chain joins TRBV28 to TRBJ2-7; D not resolved. Trimming took off 5 bases at V and 3 bases at J, with 17 bases between the two ends. Germline CDR1 is MDHEN and CDR2 is SYDVKM. The CDR3 covers 15 residues. CDR3 loop: CASSRSSSYIYEQYF. For the CDR3, the DNA is TGTGCCAGCAGTCGGTCCTCCTCGTATATCTACGAGCAGTACTTC. Full variable domain (missing parts from reference TRBV28 and TRBJ2-7): DVKVTQSSRYLVKRTGEKVFLECVQDMDHENMFWYRQDPGLGLRLIYFSYDVKMKEKGDIPEGYSVSREKKERFSLILESASTNQTSMYLCASSRSSSYIYEQYFGPGTRLTVT.

This clone was counted only a few times. The chain recombines TRBV28 with TRBJ1-4, with 7 bases lining up with TRBD1. J was trimmed by 8 bases and V by 8 bases; bases with no gene match: 5. Germline assignment: CDR1 MDHEN and CDR2 SYDVKM. The CDR3 totals 12 residues. The CDR3: CASRTGGEKLFF. Here the CDR3 DNA reads TGTGCCAGCCGGACAGGAGGAGAAAAACTGTTTTTT.

The chain is built from TRBV10-3 and TRBJ1-1; 10 bases are shared with TRBD1. J gave up 4 bases and V 8 bases, and 4 bases lay outside the gene matches. The germline V gene has CDR1 ENHRY and CDR2 SYGVKD. The CDR3 totals 13 residues. CDR3 region: CAIRDRGSTEAFF. CDR3 in DNA: TGTGCCATCCGGGACAGGGGTAGCACTGAAGCTTTCTTT.

A few counts support this clone. The chain uses TRBV5-1 and TRBJ1-3; D gene unclear. With 0 bases removed from V and 0 bases from J, the gap between germline ends came to 13 bases. From germline, CDR1 is SGHRS and CDR2 YFSETQ. This CDR3 is built from 17 residues. The CDR3 loop is CASSLAAPGSSGNTIYF. CDR3 coding DNA: TGCGCCAGCAGCTTGGCGGCTCCCGGGAGCTCTGGAAACACCATATATTTT. Filled out from reference TRBV5-1 and TRBJ1-3, the complete variable domain reads KAGVTQTPRYLIKTRGQQVTLSCSPISGHRSVSWYQQTPGQGLQFLFEYFSETQRNKGNFPGRFSGRQFSNSRSEMNVSTLELGDSALYLCASSLAAPGSSGNTIYFGEGSWLTVV.

V and J are TRBV6-4 and TRBJ2-1; D is unclear. CDR3 length: 16 residues. Germline CDR1 reads MRHNA; CDR2 reads SNTAGT. The ends were cut back, 6 bases at V and 0 bases at J, with 15 bases in the middle. Here the CDR3 DNA reads TGTGCCAGCAGAACCAGGTTTGAGTCCTCCTACAATGAGCAGTTCTTC. Protein product: CASRTRFESSYNEQFF.

The genes are TRBV7-9 and TRBJ1-1; perhaps TRBD1 as D (6 bases). The CDR3 extends over 15 amino acids. Germline-derived CDR1 and CDR2 are SEHNR and FQNEAQ (reference sequence). The V gene lost 0 bases and the J gene lost 5 bases, with 13 bases spanning the gap. CDR3 nucleotides: TGTGCCAGCAGCTTAGCGGCTGGGGGGGCTACTGAAGCTTTCTTT. It specifies CASSLAAGGATEAFF.

This chain links TRBV10-2 with TRBJ2-7, with D tentatively TRBD1 (5 bases). Per the germline V gene, CDR1 is WSHSY and CDR2 is SAAADI. V was pared by 5 bases and J by 3 bases, with 8 bases between. The CDR3 has 12 residues. The CDR3 region is CASSLGLYEQYF. CDR3 bases: TGCGCCAGCAGTTTGGGGCTCTACGAGCAGTACTTC.

This chain uses TRBV30 with TRBJ1-5, with a tentative D call TRBD1 (6 bases). Trimming removed 3 bases at V and 5 bases at J, with 14 bases between. CDR1 and CDR2 from the germline V gene are GTSNPN and SVGIG (reference sequence). There are 14 residues in the CDR3. The CDR3 protein is CAWSDRTVYQPQHF. CDR3 DNA sequence: TGTGCCTGGAGCGACCGGACAGTTTATCAGCCCCAGCATTTT.

The V gene is TRBV9, the J gene TRBJ2-1, with 16 bases lining up with TRBD2. V was pared by 4 bases and J by 5 bases, with 9 bases of the junction left unmatched. The CDR3 extends over 18 amino acids. The germline CDR1 and CDR2 sequences are SGDLS and YYNGEE. DNA for the CDR3: TGTGCCAGCAGCCCCCAGGGACTAGCGGGGGGGTTCGACAATGAGCAGTTCTTC. Protein product: CASSPQGLAGGFDNEQFF.

The chain is built from TRBV6-1 and TRBJ2-7; 7 bases are shared with TRBD1. Germline CDR1 is MNHNS and CDR2 is SASEGT. The CDR3 is 15 amino acids. The junction had 6 bases not matched to a gene; V was cut back by 2 bases and J by 2 bases. The CDR3, as DNA: TGTGCCAGCAGTGAACAGGACAGGCTAACCTACGAGCAGTACTTC. Protein sequence: CASSEQDRLTYEQYF.

The J gene is TRBJ1-2, the V gene TRBV7-9; D is possibly TRBD1 (5 bases). Per germline, CDR1 SEHNR and CDR2 FQNEAQ (reference sequence). Deletions cut 5 bases from V and 0 bases from J, with 19 bases between. The CDR3 runs 17 residues. CDR3 amino acids: CASSRYGAGFPNYGYTF. CDR3 nucleotide sequence: TGTGCCAGCAGCCGATATGGGGCAGGCTTCCCTAACTATGGCTACACCTTC. The full variable domain, its missing parts supplied by reference TRBV7-9 and TRBJ1-2, is DTGVSQNPRHKITKRGQNVTFRCDPISEHNRLYWYRQTLGQGPEFLTYFQNEAQLEKSRLLSDRFSAERPKGSFSTLEIQRTEQGDSAMYLCASSRYGAGFPNYGYTFGSGTRLTVV.

This chain links TRBV7-2 with TRBJ1-2, with unresolved D. The ends were cut back, 10 bases at V and 3 bases at J, with 9 bases in the middle. The CDR3 contains 11 residues. Germline V lookup: CDR1 SGHTA, CDR2 FQGNSA. The DNA of the CDR3 is TGTGCCACTAGGAAGGACTATGGCTACACCTTC. It is translated as CATRKDYGYTF.

The chain links TRBV19 to TRBJ2-1; D is uncertain. CDR1 and CDR2 from the germline V gene are LNHDA and SQIVND (reference sequence). Trimming took 5 bases from V and 6 from J, leaving 20 bases between them. The CDR3 is 16 residues long. The chain's CDR3 is CASSLSSSRPINEQFF. DNA of the CDR3: TGTGCCAGTAGTCTATCTAGTTCCCGGCCAATCAATGAGCAGTTCTTC.

The V and J genes are TRBV6-5 and TRBJ1-2; 9 bases match TRBD1. The junction had 7 bases not matched to a gene; V was cut back by 6 bases and J by 2 bases. The CDR3 is 15 amino acids. Germline V gene sequence: CDR1 MNHEY, CDR2 SVGAGI. In nucleotides, the CDR3 is TGTGCCAGCAGCCTTGGGACAGGGAACAACTATGGCTACACCTTC. Amino acids: CASSLGTGNNYGYTF.

The J gene is TRBJ1-6, the V gene TRBV19, with 9 positions matching TRBD1. Germline CDR1 reads LNHDA; CDR2 reads SQIVND (reference sequence). CDR3 length equals 14 residues. Trimming removed 8 bases from V and 9 bases from J; junction bases left unmatched: 8. CDR3 sequence (DNA): TGTGCCAGTGCGGGGACAGGGTACGGTTCACCCCTCCACTTT. Its protein is CASAGTGYGSPLHF.

J is TRBJ2-2 and V is TRBV6-2 or TRBV6-3; TRBD1 matches at 9 bases. The CDR3 covers 14 residues. Germline trimming cut 5 bases from V and 13 bases from J; bases unmatched to any gene: 11. Germline loops: CDR1 MNHEY, CDR2 SVGEGT. This chain's CDR3 is CASSSPGTGMGLFF. In DNA, the CDR3 is TGTGCCAGCAGTAGTCCCGGGACAGGGATGGGGCTGTTTTTT.